This entry describes one T cell receptor (beta chain). Its specificity is unknown. Arm-PCR of CDR3 regions and iRepertoire HTBI primers were the basis on which TCR beta libraries were built. TCRdb processed the multiplex PCR reads anew with MiXCR; each CDR3 protein has one entry. The sample lists hundreds of thousands of distinct CDR3 sequences; about 16% were seen once. This record comes from a study of regulatory T cells in long-lasting Graves disease. Time point defined: newly diagnosed GD, antithyroid drugs for less than 3 months. The TCR library used RNA extracted from PBMCs. Points from the study as a whole: Persistent Graves' cases showed lower TCR diversity than newly diagnosed cases.

This sample was also put to use in a study of T cells in Graves' hyperthyroidism and ophthalmopathy. From that study: Researchers defined stable Graves' hyperthyroidism as no ophthalmopathy progression within 18 months.

The source material was peripheral blood mononuclear cells (PBMCs), sampled at new diagnosis, from a patient treated with antithyroid drugs. This sequence was found in a woman aged 35-65 years with Graves disease.

The CDR3 nucleotides read TGTGCCAGCAGTTATAAAGGAAGGGCTGAAAAACTGTTTTTT. Translating it yields CASSYKGRAEKLFF. The V call is TRBV27, the J call TRBJ1-4; D is unclear. Germline loops: CDR1 MNHEY, CDR2 SMNVEV (reference sequence). CDR3 length: 14 residues. Trimming left V 4 bases short and J 7 bases short, with 13 bases between.